This paragraph covers one T cell receptor (beta chain) sequence. What antigen it recognizes has not been identified. Per-nucleotide qualities are absent, and no much larger clonotype sits a single base away. Patients with autoimmune disease history or receiving systemic immunosuppression were excluded from the trial. Peripheral blood for TCR sequencing was drawn from every dose cohort at baseline, at cycle 4 day 1 and at cycle 7 day 1. The samples were taken from a phase I, first-in-human, multicenter, open-label dose-escalation trial of ivuxolimab. Adults with locally advanced or metastatic head and neck squamous cell, hepatocellular, melanoma or renal cell carcinoma were enrolled in the trial. CD4+ and CD8+ T cells were sorted separately from peripheral blood before TCR sequencing. This sample stems from a study of OX40 agonist ivuxolimab in advanced cancers. A note on the overall study: The costimulatory receptor OX40 (CD134) was targeted by ivuxolimab, a fully human IgG2 agonistic monoclonal antibody. Intravenous ivuxolimab was administered to patients every 2 weeks at six dose levels: 0.01, 0.1, 0.3, 1.5, 3 and 10 mg/kg. Among the roughly 52 dose-escalation patients, about 20 had hepatocellular carcinoma, roughly 15 melanoma, 9 renal cell carcinoma and 9 head and neck cancer. The dose-escalation cohort was around 83% male with a mean age of about 54 years, ranging from 23 to 79. Patients were allowed to have had prior anti-PD-1, anti-PD-L1 or anti-CTLA-4 therapy, and around two fifths of the dose-escalation patients had been treated with checkpoint inhibitors. Partial responses occurred in three dose-escalation patients, of whom one had hepatocellular carcinoma and two had cutaneous melanoma. The point of sequencing TCRbeta in the periphery was to test whether ivuxolimab changed TCR sequence diversity and drove clonal T-cell expansion. The paper covers the monotherapy dose-escalation part of the phase I ivuxolimab trial, which included N of about 50 patients. What the research found in general, with its limitations: After ivuxolimab, expanded clones were on average more numerous among CD8+ T cells than among CD4+ T cells. At doses of 0.1 to 3.0 mg/kg, clonal expansion of both CD4+ and CD8+ T cells in blood was seen between baseline and week 6. The antigen specificity of the peripheral T cells that underwent clonal expansion was not determined. Low levels of normalized T-cell clonal expansion were also seen in some patients who did not respond. In the 0.1-3.0 mg/kg groups, partial responders were among the patients with the lowest normalized peripheral clonal expansion, particularly in CD8+ T cells.

To sequence the TCRbeta CDR3 region, genomic DNA was isolated from the sorted cells. TCRbeta CDR3 regions were sequenced using the immunoSEQ Assay. This immuneACCESS table, as held by TCRdb, lists in-frame sequences with V and J called but not all clones. Of the missing ones, under half trace to an unresolved V gene in checked studies; the others have no known cause. This sample holds 30,000 to 45,000 clones; around four fifths were observed only once. The ten largest account for under 10% of the sample. The CDR3, from cysteine to phenylalanine, totals 15 residues. Only the CDR3 region is kept as DNA, spanning 45 bases read in frame from base 1. Trimming takes 2 bases off V and 3 bases off J; junction bases not matched to a gene: 6. Looking up the germline V gene yields CDR1 KGHSH and CDR2 LQKENI.

This chain joins TRBV18 to TRBJ2-7; 8 junctional bases match TRBD2. This TCR was sampled from an adult with an advanced solid tumor such as melanoma, head and neck, liver or kidney cancer. This sample comprised CD4+ or CD8+ T cells sorted from blood, obtained in a trial of the OX40 agonist ivuxolimab. This receptor has the CDR3 CASSPSSGSVYEQYF. The sequence in DNA is TGTGCCAGCTCACCATCGAGCGGGAGTGTCTACGAGCAGTACTTC.